A single sample gave rise to the 25 T cell receptor beta chains below, sequenced in a study of blood T cells in healthy people across ages. PCR was performed a second time for about 6 to 12 cycles using a sample-barcoded 5' primer and a J-beta primer mix. Via MiXCR, TCRdb re-called the 5' RACE reads, giving one row per CDR3 protein. The repertoire holds under 950,000 distinct CDR3 sequences, with about a fifth as singletons. Sequencing used blood. Receptors originate from an older man in good health.

This chain connects TRBV20-1 to TRBJ2-2; the match to TRBD2 covers 9 bases. Trimming took 4 bases from V and 6 from J; bases not matched to a gene: 3. The CDR3 contains 13 residues. The germline V gene encodes CDR1 DFQATT and CDR2 SNEGSKA (reference sequence). Here the CDR3 reads CSATSGTSGELFF. As DNA, the CDR3 is TGCAGTGCTACTAGCGGGACTTCCGGGGAGCTGTTTTTT.

This clonotype was picked up a small number of times. The CDR3 spells CASRRLGGETQYF. In DNA form, the CDR3 reads TGTGCCAGCAGACGACTCGGGGGGGAGACCCAGTACTTC. The chain has TRBV6-5 and TRBJ2-5; 7 bases are a match to TRBD2. Germline V CDR1 and CDR2: MNHEY, SVGAGI. V was clipped by 6 bases and J by 5 bases; unmatched bases: 6. This CDR3 spans 13 amino acids.

This clonotype was seen many times. The V gene is TRBV12-3 or TRBV12-4, the J gene TRBJ1-2, with D unresolved. The CDR3 loop spans 13 amino acids. The V end was cut by 5 bases, the J end by 4 bases, with 11 bases between. The CDR3 coding sequence is TGTGCCAGCAGTCTGGCGGGAGCCTATGGCTACACCTTC. It is translated as CASSLAGAYGYTF.

J is TRBJ2-4 and V is TRBV24-1; D call uncertain. The CDR3 covers 16 residues. Germline V lookup: CDR1 KGHDR, CDR2 SFDVKD. Trimming stripped 3 bases from V and 0 bases from J, with 11 bases between. In DNA, the CDR3 is TGTGCCACCAGTGATCCCAAGGGTGGAGCCAAAAACATTCAGTACTTC. This codes for CATSDPKGGAKNIQYF.

This clonotype was seen at least ten times. The chain is built from TRBV20-1 and TRBJ1-1; D gene unclear. Per germline, CDR1 DFQATT and CDR2 SNEGSKA (reference sequence). V was shortened by 0 bases and J by 2 bases, with 10 bases between the two germline ends. There are 14 residues in the CDR3. Here the CDR3 DNA reads TGCAGTGCTAGAGATCCTGCTGTTAACACTGAAGCTTTCTTT. Translated, it gives CSARDPAVNTEAFF.

This clonotype was seen more than once but under ten times. The CDR3: CASSSSREGPYGYTF. The CDR3 DNA sequence: TGTGCCAGCAGTTCCTCCCGGGAGGGGCCCTATGGCTACACCTTC. V and J are TRBV12-3 or TRBV12-4 and TRBJ1-2, with a tentative D call TRBD1 (5 bases). The length of the CDR3 is 15 residues. Trimming stripped 4 bases from V and 4 bases from J, with 16 bases between.

This clonotype occurred a few times. The chain joins TRBV25-1 to TRBJ2-5; tentatively, D is TRBD1 (6 bases). The CDR3 is made up of 14 amino acids. CDR1 and CDR2 (germline): MGHDK, SYGVNS. Trimming removed 5 bases at V and 2 bases at J, with 12 bases between. The CDR3 sequence is CASSLGTFQETQYF. In nucleotides, the CDR3 is TGTGCCAGCAGTCTCGGGACATTTCAAGAGACCCAGTACTTC.

The chain uses TRBV12-3 or TRBV12-4 and TRBJ2-6, with TRBD1 identical over 7 bases. V shed 6 bases and J 1 base; nucleotides not matched to a gene: 9. This CDR3 region has 17 residues. The CDR3 here is CASRARDSSSGANVLTF. CDR3 DNA: TGTGCCAGCAGGGCCCGGGACAGTAGTTCTGGGGCCAACGTCCTGACTTTC.

This clonotype came up a few times. The gene calls are TRBV7-2 and TRBJ1-1; D unclear. Trimming cost V 3 bases and J 5 bases, with 13 bases left between them. Germline V CDR1 and CDR2: SGHTA, FQGNSA. The CDR3 totals 14 residues. CDR3 sequence: CASSFGPLRTEAFF. CDR3 nucleotides: TGTGCCAGCAGCTTCGGACCCCTGAGGACTGAAGCTTTCTTT.

In DNA, the CDR3 is TGCAGCGTTATTTGGGCAGATAATGAAAAACTGTTTTTT. It encodes CSVIWADNEKLFF. This chain links TRBV29-1 with TRBJ1-4; no reliable D call. This CDR3 is 13 amino acids long. Deletions cut 5 bases from V and 4 bases from J, with 11 bases between. From germline, CDR1 is SQVTM and CDR2 ANQGSEA.

The rearrangement links TRBV20-1 to TRBJ1-2, with TRBD1 matching over 10 bases. Per germline, CDR1 DFQATT and CDR2 SNEGSKA (reference sequence). The V gene end was trimmed by 5 bases and the J gene end by 5 bases; junction bases not matched to a gene: 2. The CDR3 is 12 residues long. The CDR3 DNA sequence: TGCAGTGCTGGGGACAGGGGATATGGCTACACCTTC. Its protein is CSAGDRGYGYTF.

V and J are TRBV27 and TRBJ1-1, with a possible D match to TRBD1 (5 bases). Trimming took off 6 bases at V and 0 bases at J, with 17 bases between the two ends. The length of the CDR3 is 16 residues. The germline CDR1 and CDR2 sequences are MNHEY and SMNVEV (reference sequence). CDR3 sequence reads: CASSTPPGGMNTEAFF. In DNA form, the CDR3 reads TGTGCCAGCAGCACCCCACCTGGGGGGATGAACACTGAAGCTTTCTTT.

This clonotype was counted a few times. The chain is built from TRBV13 and TRBJ2-5; the D gene is possibly TRBD2 (6 bases). Germline V gives CDR1 PRHDT, CDR2 FYEKMQ (reference sequence). Trimming pared 3 bases from V and 9 bases from J, leaving 14 bases between. This CDR3 spans 13 amino acids. DNA for the CDR3: TGTGCCAGCAGCTTCTCCGGGACTTGGGCCCAGTACTTC. Translating gives CASSFSGTWAQYF.

This clonotype came up a few times. The chain uses TRBV5-1 and TRBJ2-2; D is perhaps TRBD1 (5 bases). V gave up 0 bases and J gave up 1 base, with 7 bases separating them. Germline CDR1 SGHRS, CDR2 YFSETQ. The CDR3 has 15 residues. CDR3 DNA sequence: TGCGCCAGCAGCTTGGCCGGACAGAACACCGGGGAGCTGTTTTTT. The encoded protein is CASSLAGQNTGELFF.

A note on this clonotype: One end of the junction fails to match germline, which may point to a read error. CDR3 nucleotides: TGTGCCAGCAGTAGCTTACTCACAGATGCGCAGTATTTT. This encodes CASSSLLTDAQYF. This chain connects TRBV14 to TRBJ2-3; D not certain. The length of the CDR3 is 13 residues. CDR1 is SGHDN, CDR2 FVKESK, per germline.

This clonotype was seen a few times. DNA for the CDR3: TGTGCCAGCAGCCAGACGCGGCACTCCTACGAGCAGTACTTC. It encodes CASSQTRHSYEQYF. The rearrangement links TRBV12-3 or TRBV12-4 to TRBJ2-7; D call uncertain. The CDR3 covers 14 residues. The V gene lost 6 bases and the J gene lost 0 bases, with 12 bases spanning the gap.

The rearrangement links TRBV20-1 to TRBJ2-3, with TRBD1 identical over 9 bases. CDR3 length: 16 residues. In germline, CDR1 is DFQATT, CDR2 SNEGSKA (reference sequence). V was clipped by 5 bases and J by 5 bases; unmatched bases: 14. CDR3 region: CSAGGGTGTQGDTQYF. CDR3 bases: TGCAGTGCTGGGGGAGGGACAGGGACCCAGGGAGATACGCAGTATTTT.

The V call is TRBV29-1, the J call TRBJ2-5, with D unresolved. The V end lost 7 bases, the J end lost 2 bases, and 14 bases lay between the germline ends. This CDR3 region has 13 residues. Germline V gives CDR1 SQVTM, CDR2 ANQGSEA. The CDR3 bases are TGCAGCGCCTACGAACAGAATCAAGAGACCCAGTACTTC. Translation gives CSAYEQNQETQYF.

In this sample, this clonotype turned up a few times. V gene TRBV20-1 combines with J gene TRBJ2-5; 10 bases are shared with TRBD2. The germline CDR1 and CDR2 sequences are DFQATT and SNEGSKA (reference sequence). V gave up 1 base and J gave up 1 base; unmatched junction bases: 9. The CDR3 is made up of 17 amino acids. CDR3 nucleotide sequence: TGCAGTGCTAGAGTCCCTAGCGGGGGACGATCCCAAGAGACCCAGTACTTC. Its translation: CSARVPSGGRSQETQYF.

Concerning this clonotype itself: The germline gene is not matched at one end of the junction; a read error may be the cause. The rearrangement uses TRBV11-2 and TRBJ1-2; D possibly corresponds to TRBD1 (6 bases). The CDR3 length is 14 residues. Germline CDR1 SGHAT, CDR2 FQNNGV. The CDR3 region has the DNA TGTGCCAGTAGCTCACAGAGGGGGGGCTATGGCTACACCTTC. Its protein is CASSSQRGGYGYTF.

This chain connects TRBV5-5 to TRBJ2-1, with D tentatively TRBD1 or TRBD2 (5 bases each). The CDR3 consists of 14 residues. Germline CDR1 is SGHKS and CDR2 is YYEKEE (reference sequence). The V end was cut by 4 bases, the J end by 7 bases, with 15 bases between. CDR3 sequence reads: CASSQGTAENEQFF. As DNA, the CDR3 is TGTGCCAGCAGCCAAGGGACGGCTGAGAATGAGCAGTTCTTC.

This clonotype was picked up a small number of times. The rearrangement joins TRBV5-1 to TRBJ2-2; 13 bases align to TRBD2. CDR3 size: 18 residues. The junction had 11 bases not matched to a gene; V was cut back by 3 bases and J by 6 bases. Germline V lookup: CDR1 SGHRS, CDR2 YFSETQ. The CDR3 sequence is CASSSGLAGAFAAGELFF. CDR3 in DNA: TGCGCCAGCAGCTCAGGACTAGCGGGGGCCTTCGCCGCCGGGGAGCTGTTTTTT.

The chain couples TRBV27 to TRBJ2-3, with 7 bases lining up with TRBD1. Germline CDR1 and CDR2: MNHEY and SMNVEV (reference sequence). With V trimmed by 4 bases and J by 4 bases, 8 bases remained unmatched. This CDR3 contains 15 residues. The CDR3 loop reads CASSSYRGSADTQYF. The DNA for the CDR3 is TGTGCCAGCAGTTCCTACAGGGGTTCGGCAGATACGCAGTATTTT.

The gene calls are TRBV11-3 and TRBJ1-1; TRBD1 might be the D (6 bases). The germline CDR1 and CDR2 sequences are SGHNT and YENEEA. The CDR3 covers 12 residues. V was clipped by 5 bases and J by 11 bases, with 15 bases between them. The CDR3 sequence is CASSPLQGRAFF. The CDR3, as DNA: TGTGCCAGCAGCCCGCTCCAGGGGAGGGCTTTCTTT. Complete variable domain (other parts from reference TRBV11-3 and TRBJ1-1): EAGVVQSPRYKIIEKKQPVAFWCNPISGHNTLYWYLQNLGQGPELLIRYENEEAVDDSQLPKDRFSAERLKGVDSTLKIQPAELGDSAVYLCASSPLQGRAFFGQGTRLTVV.

There are a few counts of this clonotype. The CDR3 DNA sequence: TGTGCCAGCAGATGGGACGCAGGGGCAGGTACGCAGTATTTT. Its protein is CASRWDAGAGTQYF. The chain recombines TRBV6-6 with TRBJ2-3; possibly TRBD1 for D (6 bases). From germline, CDR1 is MNHNY and CDR2 SVGAGI (reference sequence). CDR3 length: 14 residues. Trimming left V 6 bases short and J 8 bases short, with 18 bases between.